This T cell receptor (beta chain) was obtained from a study of monozygotic twins with inflammatory bowel disease. On this clonotype: Its antigen is currently unknown.

The CDR3 has 17 residues. The germline CDR1 and CDR2 sequences are SGDLS and YYNGEE. Overall study results and limits: IBD-affected twins scored below their healthy co-twins in TCRbeta diversity (inverse Simpson). Other individuals had fewer clonotypes in common with IBD patients than with healthy twins, especially with disease activity.

Template-switch reactions added UMIs with a 6-nucleotide sample barcode. Reprocessing the 5' RACE reads, TCRdb reports a single entry for every CDR3 protein and omits DNA. This repertoire includes about 300,000 distinct CDR3 sequences. This receptor was obtained from a human donor with ulcerative colitis or Crohn's disease, or a healthy co-twin of an affected twin (not recorded which). The sequencing input was blood. This sequence joins TRBV9 and TRBJ2-2; the D call of TRBD2 rests on TCRdb alone, since no DNA is present to check it. The CDR3 sequence: CASSVGSGIPIDGELFF.